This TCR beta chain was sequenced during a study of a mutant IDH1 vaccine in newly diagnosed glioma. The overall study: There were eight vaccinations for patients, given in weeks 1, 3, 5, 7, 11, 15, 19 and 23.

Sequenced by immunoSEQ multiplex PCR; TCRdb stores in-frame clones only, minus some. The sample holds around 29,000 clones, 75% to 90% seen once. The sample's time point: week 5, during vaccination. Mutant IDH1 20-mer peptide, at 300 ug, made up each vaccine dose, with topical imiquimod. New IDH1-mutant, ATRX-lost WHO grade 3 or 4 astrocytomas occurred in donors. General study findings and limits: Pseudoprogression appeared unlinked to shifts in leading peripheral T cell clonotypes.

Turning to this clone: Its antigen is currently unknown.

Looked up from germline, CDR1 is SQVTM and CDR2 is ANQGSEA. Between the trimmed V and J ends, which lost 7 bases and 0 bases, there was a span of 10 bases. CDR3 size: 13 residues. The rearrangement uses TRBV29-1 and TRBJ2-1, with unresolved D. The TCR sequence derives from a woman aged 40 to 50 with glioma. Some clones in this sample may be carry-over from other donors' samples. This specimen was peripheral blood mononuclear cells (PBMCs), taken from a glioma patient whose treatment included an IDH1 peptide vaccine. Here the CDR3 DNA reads TGCAGCGCCCAGGATAGCTCCTACAATGAGCAGTTCTTC. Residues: CSAQDSSYNEQFF.